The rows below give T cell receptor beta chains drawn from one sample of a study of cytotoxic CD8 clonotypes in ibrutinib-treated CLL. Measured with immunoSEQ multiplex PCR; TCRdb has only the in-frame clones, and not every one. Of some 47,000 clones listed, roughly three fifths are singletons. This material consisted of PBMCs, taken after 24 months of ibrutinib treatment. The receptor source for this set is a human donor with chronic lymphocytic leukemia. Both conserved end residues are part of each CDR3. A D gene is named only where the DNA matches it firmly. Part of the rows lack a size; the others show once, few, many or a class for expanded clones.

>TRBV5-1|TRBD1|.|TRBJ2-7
CASSPRTGGAYEQYF
TGCGCCAGCAGCCCCAGGACAGGGGGTGCCTACGAGCAGTACTTC
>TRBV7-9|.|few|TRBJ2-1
CASSLGGATWDEQFF
TGTGCCAGCAGCTTAGGCGGGGCTACGTGGGATGAGCAGTTCTTC
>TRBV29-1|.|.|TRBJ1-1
CSVEPRQNTEAFF
TGCAGCGTTGAGCCCAGGCAGAACACTGAAGCTTTCTTT
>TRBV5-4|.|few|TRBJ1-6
CASSQDWEGPNSPLHF
TGTGCCAGCAGCCAAGACTGGGAGGGCCCCAATTCACCCCTCCACTTT
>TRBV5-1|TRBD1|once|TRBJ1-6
CASRDGTGQDSSPLHF
TGCGCCAGCAGGGATGGGACCGGACAGGATAGTTCACCCCTCCACTTT
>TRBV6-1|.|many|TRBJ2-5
CASTLFPTQYF
TGTGCCAGCACCCTTTTTCCGACCCAGTACTTC
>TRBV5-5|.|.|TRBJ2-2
CASSLFRGDTGELFF
TGTGCCAGCAGCTTGTTTCGGGGTGACACCGGGGAGCTGTTTTTT
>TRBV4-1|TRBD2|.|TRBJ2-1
CASSFGLDSYNEQFF
TGTGCCAGCAGCTTTGGACTAGACTCCTACAATGAGCAGTTCTTC
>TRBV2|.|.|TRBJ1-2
CASSWGGDYYGYTF
TGTGCCAGCAGTTGGGGGGGAGATTACTATGGCTACACCTTC
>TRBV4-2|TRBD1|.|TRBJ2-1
CASSPPAGDSSYNEQFF
TGTGCCAGCAGCCCCCCGGCAGGGGACAGCTCCTACAATGAGCAGTTCTTC
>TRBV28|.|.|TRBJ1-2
CASKKQGTRNYGYTF
TGTGCCAGCAAGAAGCAGGGGACACGGAACTATGGCTACACCTTC
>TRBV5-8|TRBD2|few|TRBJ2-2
CASRPRGGELFF
TGTGCCAGCAGGCCTCGGGGGGGAGAGCTGTTTTTT
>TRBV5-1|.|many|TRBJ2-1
CASSLGLVLTSYNEQFF
TGCGCCAGCAGCTTGGGCCTAGTCCTCACCTCCTACAATGAGCAGTTCTTC
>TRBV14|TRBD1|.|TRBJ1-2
CASRPQGTTAYGYTF
TGTGCCAGCAGGCCACAGGGGACAACGGCCTATGGCTACACCTTC
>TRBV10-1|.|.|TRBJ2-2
CDYGGVNTGELFF
TGCGACTATGGAGGGGTGAACACCGGGGAGCTGTTTTTT
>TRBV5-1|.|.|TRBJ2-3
CASSPDSPTDTQYF
TGCGCCAGCAGTCCGGACAGCCCCACAGATACGCAGTATTTT
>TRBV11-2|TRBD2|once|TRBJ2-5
CASSYSGGLQETQYF
TGTGCCAGCAGCTATAGCGGGGGCCTCCAAGAGACCCAGTACTTC
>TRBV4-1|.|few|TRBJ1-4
CASSHLLPEKLFF
TGCGCCAGCAGCCATCTATTACCGGAAAAACTGTTTTTT
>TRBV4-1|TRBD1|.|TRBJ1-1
CASSPGTASDEAFF
TGTGCCAGCAGCCCCGGGACAGCGTCTGATGAAGCTTTCTTT
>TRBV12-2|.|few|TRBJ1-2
CASRLGAAYGYTF
TGTGCAAGTCGCTTAGGGGCGGCCTATGGCTACACCTTC
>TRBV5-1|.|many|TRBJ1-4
CASTRGGATNEKLFF
TGCGCCAGCACCCGGGGGGGGGCCACTAATGAAAAACTGTTTTTT
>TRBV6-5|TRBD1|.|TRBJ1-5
CASSYSYTGDQPQHF
TGTGCCAGCAGTTACTCGTATACAGGGGATCAGCCCCAGCATTTT
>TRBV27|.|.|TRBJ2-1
CATSRTVYNEQFF
TGTGCCACCTCCCGGACAGTCTACAATGAGCAGTTCTTC
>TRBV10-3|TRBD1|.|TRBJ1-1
CAISEPGQGNTEAFF
TGTGCCATCAGTGAACCGGGACAGGGGAACACTGAAGCTTTCTTT
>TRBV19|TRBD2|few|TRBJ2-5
CASTSSGLAGETQYF
TGTGCCAGTACCTCATCGGGACTAGCGGGAGAGACCCAGTACTTC
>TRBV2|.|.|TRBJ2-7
CASSVIENSYEQYF
TGTGCCAGCAGTGTAATAGAAAACTCCTACGAGCAGTACTTC
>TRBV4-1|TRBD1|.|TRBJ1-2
CASSLDRGNYGYTF
TGCGCCAGCAGCTTGGACAGGGGGAACTATGGCTACACCTTC
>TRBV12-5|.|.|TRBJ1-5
CASGSPEPQHF
TGTGCTAGTGGCTCACCTGAGCCCCAGCATTTT